The next 8 T cell receptor beta chains were all read from a single sample in a study of radiotherapy plus CTLA-4 blockade in lung cancer. Generated by immunoSEQ multiplex PCR, the TCRdb table keeps only in-frame clones and is missing some. Of about 46,000 clones listed, roughly 80% were seen once; the top ten hold around 8.8%. The sample in question was peripheral blood, obtained from a patient treated with radiotherapy plus ipilimumab. Receptors originate from a human donor with non-small cell lung cancer who had a complete response to radiotherapy plus ipilimumab.

The chain has TRBV6-5 and TRBJ1-2, with D unresolved. This CDR3 contains 11 residues. V was clipped by 8 bases and J by 6 bases, with 10 bases between them. The V gene's germline CDR1 is MNHEY and CDR2 SVGAGI. CDR3 in DNA: TGTGCCAGCCGCCCGAGGAATGGCTACACCTTC. This encodes CASRPRNGYTF.

A few counts support this clone. The rearrangement uses TRBV11-2 and TRBJ1-2; D gene uncertain. Germline V gene lookup returns CDR1 SGHAT and CDR2 FQNNGV. The CDR3 length is 14 residues. Trimming removed 5 bases at V and 0 bases at J, with 10 bases between. The CDR3 sequence: CASSPLTANYGYTF. The DNA of the CDR3 is TGTGCCAGCAGCCCCCTTACAGCTAACTATGGCTACACCTTC.

In DNA, the CDR3 is TGTGCCAGCAGTCGTTCATGGGGAGGAACCGGGGAGCTGTTTTTT. It is translated as CASSRSWGGTGELFF. The rearrangement joins TRBV5-4 to TRBJ2-2; a weak D match, TRBD2 (6 bases). CDR1 and CDR2 from the germline V gene are SGHNT and YYREEE (reference sequence). The CDR3 is 15 residues long. Trimming pared 5 bases from V and 5 bases from J, leaving 16 bases between.

The chain couples TRBV5-1 to TRBJ2-2, with 7 bases matching TRBD1. This CDR3 is 13 amino acids long. Trimming cost V 4 bases and J 6 bases; bases outside gene matches: 3. Germline V gene data show CDR1 as SGHRS and CDR2 as YFSETQ. The CDR3 loop is CASSRDRAGELFF. The CDR3 DNA follows: TGCGCCAGCAGCCGCGACAGGGCCGGGGAGCTGTTTTTT.

The chain carries TRBV7-9 and TRBJ2-7, with 10 positions matching TRBD2. Trimming removed 2 bases from V and 6 bases from J; junction bases left unmatched: 4. Germline loops: CDR1 SEHNR, CDR2 FQNEAQ (reference sequence). This CDR3 is 14 amino acids long. This chain's CDR3 is CASSLPGLAVEQYV. DNA of the CDR3: TGTGCCAGCAGCTTACCCGGACTAGCGGTCGAGCAGTACGTC.

This clone was observed a single time. This chain uses TRBV5-1 with TRBJ2-5; a weak D match, TRBD2 (5 bases). The CDR3 runs to 13 residues. The germline V and J ends were trimmed by 4 bases and 3 bases, with 10 bases remaining between them. Germline CDR1 SGHRS, CDR2 YFSETQ. CDR3 sequence: CASSPQRKETQYF. CDR3 sequence (DNA): TGCGCCAGCAGCCCCCAGCGGAAAGAGACCCAGTACTTC. The whole variable domain, remainder taken from reference TRBV5-1 and TRBJ2-5, is KAGVTQTPRYLIKTRGQQVTLSCSPISGHRSVSWYQQTPGQGLQFLFEYFSETQRNKGNFPGRFSGRQFSNSRSEMNVSTLELGDSALYLCASSPQRKETQYFGPGTRLLVL.

The J gene is TRBJ2-3, the V gene TRBV27; 11 positions match TRBD2. This CDR3 spans 17 amino acids. Looked up from germline, CDR1 is MNHEY and CDR2 is SMNVEV (reference sequence). J gave up 7 bases and V 5 bases, and 14 bases lay outside the gene matches. The chain's CDR3 is CASSLKSLAGEFYTQYF. The CDR3 region has the DNA TGTGCCAGCAGTCTGAAATCACTAGCGGGAGAATTTTATACGCAGTATTTT.

This clone occurred a few times. The rearrangement joins TRBV7-9 to TRBJ1-4; D gene unclear. The V end was cut by 5 bases, the J end by 5 bases, with 9 bases between. This CDR3 contains 13 residues. Germline V gives CDR1 SEHNR, CDR2 FQNEAQ (reference sequence). The chain's CDR3 is CASSRGLNEKLFF. CDR3 sequence (DNA): TGTGCCAGCAGCCGGGGTTTGAATGAAAAACTGTTTTTT.